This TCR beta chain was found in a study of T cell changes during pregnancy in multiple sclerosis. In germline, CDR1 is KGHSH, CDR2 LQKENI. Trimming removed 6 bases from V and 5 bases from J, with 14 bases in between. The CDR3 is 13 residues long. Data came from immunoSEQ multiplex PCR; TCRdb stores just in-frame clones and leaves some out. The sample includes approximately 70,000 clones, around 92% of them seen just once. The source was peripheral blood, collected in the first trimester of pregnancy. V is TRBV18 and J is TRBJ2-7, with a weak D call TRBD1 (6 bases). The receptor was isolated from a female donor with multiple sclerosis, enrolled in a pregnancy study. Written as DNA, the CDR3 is TGTGCCAGCTCTCCTAAACAGGGCCACGAGCAGTACTTC. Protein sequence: CASSPKQGHEQYF.